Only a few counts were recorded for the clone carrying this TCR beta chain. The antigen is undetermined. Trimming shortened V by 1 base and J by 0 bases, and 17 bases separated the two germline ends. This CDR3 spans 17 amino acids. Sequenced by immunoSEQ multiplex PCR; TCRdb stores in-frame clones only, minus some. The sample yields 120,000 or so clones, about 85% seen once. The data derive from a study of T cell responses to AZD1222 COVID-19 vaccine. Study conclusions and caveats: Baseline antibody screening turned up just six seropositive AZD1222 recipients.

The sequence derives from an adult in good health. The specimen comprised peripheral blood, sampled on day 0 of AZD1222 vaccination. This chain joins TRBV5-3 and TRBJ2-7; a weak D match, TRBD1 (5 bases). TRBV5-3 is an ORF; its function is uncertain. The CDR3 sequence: CARSLSCRADSSYEQYF. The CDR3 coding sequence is TGTGCCAGAAGCTTGTCCTGCAGGGCCGACAGCTCCTACGAGCAGTACTTC.